There are many counts of the clone carrying this T cell receptor (beta chain). Primers used in a second PCR of about 7 to 12 cycles were a sample-barcoded 5' primer and a J-beta primer mix. Each cDNA molecule carried a tag from a template-switch adaptor that contained 12 random nucleotides. TCRdb independently ran MiXCR on the 5' RACE reads; one entry per CDR3 protein. This table has 500,000 to 700,000 distinct CDR3 sequences, about 30% appearing once. V was shortened by 5 bases and J by 5 bases, with 18 bases between the two germline ends. The CDR3 length is 15 residues. Germline V gives CDR1 SGHTA, CDR2 FQGNSA. The data belong to a study of blood T cells in healthy people across ages.

The J gene is TRBJ2-5, the V gene TRBV7-2; D is perhaps TRBD1 or TRBD2 (5 bases each). This sequence originates from a woman older than 75 in good health. Source material: blood. CDR3: CASSPQRGSGETQYF. The CDR3 coding sequence is TGTGCCAGCAGCCCCCAGAGGGGCTCCGGGGAGACCCAGTACTTC.